These 7 T cell receptor beta chains were all obtained from the same sample, sequenced in a study of T-cell reconstitution after alpha-beta-depleted transplantation in children. During its preparation, the TCRbeta library received unique molecular identifiers. MiXCR, run by TCRdb on the PCR reads, gives a single entry per CDR3 protein. Altogether around 700,000 distinct CDR3 sequences are present, around 13% being singletons, with the ten largest covering approximately 0.8%. This specimen consisted of PBMCs, obtained before TCRalphabeta/CD19-depleted stem cell transplant. The receptors were gathered from a girl aged 2 to 10 with congenital amegakaryocytic thrombocytopenia, due to receive a stem cell transplant.

There are many counts of this clonotype. This chain uses TRBV5-1 with TRBJ2-3, with D possibly TRBD1 on 6 matching bases. The V gene's germline CDR1 is SGHRS and CDR2 YFSETQ. V lost 6 bases, J lost 1 base, and 9 bases lay in between. The CDR3 runs to 13 residues. The CDR3 bases are TGCGCCAGCAAGGGGGTGGGCACAGATACGCAGTATTTT. As protein: CASKGVGTDTQYF.

The chain is built from TRBV5-1 and TRBJ2-2, with D tentatively TRBD2 (6 bases). Germline-derived CDR1 and CDR2 are SGHRS and YFSETQ. The CDR3 runs to 17 residues. Between the trimmed V and J ends, which lost 2 bases and 0 bases, there was a span of 14 bases. The CDR3 spells CASSFFPGGANTGELFF. The CDR3 DNA sequence: TGCGCCAGCAGCTTTTTCCCCGGCGGGGCGAACACCGGGGAGCTGTTTTTT.

V gene TRBV7-9 combines with J gene TRBJ2-3, with D maybe TRBD1 (5 bases). The germline V gene encodes CDR1 SEHNR and CDR2 FQNEAQ (reference sequence). The CDR3 has 15 residues. The ends were cut back, 3 bases at V and 4 bases at J, with 14 bases in the middle. CDR3 protein: CASSFRGRHPDTQYF. In DNA form, the CDR3 reads TGTGCCAGCAGCTTTAGGGGCCGTCATCCAGATACGCAGTATTTT.

The chain couples TRBV7-9 to TRBJ2-1, with D unclear. This CDR3 has 9 residues. The germline V gene has CDR1 SEHNR and CDR2 FQNEAQ (reference sequence). Trimming removed 5 bases at V and 15 bases at J, with 8 bases between. DNA for the CDR3: TGTGCCAGCAGCCCCGACGGGTTCTTC. Protein: CASSPDGFF.

This clonotype was observed many times. This chain joins TRBV9 and TRBJ2-3; 9 bases align to TRBD2. The J segment lost 4 bases and the V segment lost 3 bases, leaving 18 bases of the junction unmatched. Germline assignment: CDR1 SGDLS and CDR2 YYNGEE. CDR3 length equals 19 residues. CDR3 sequence: CASSDPVFLSGSGADTQYF. The CDR3 region has the DNA TGTGCCAGCAGCGACCCCGTGTTCCTTAGCGGGAGTGGTGCAGATACGCAGTATTTT.

This clonotype was counted many times. The CDR3 region has the DNA TGTGCCAGCAGTTTTGCCGGAACAGGGCCTTACGAGCAGTACTTC. Protein: CASSFAGTGPYEQYF. The V call is TRBV28, the J call TRBJ2-7; D perhaps matches TRBD1 (6 bases). The V and J ends lost 3 bases and 4 bases respectively, with 16 bases between them. This CDR3 has 15 residues. Germline V lookup: CDR1 MDHEN, CDR2 SYDVKM.

This clonotype was detected ten times or more. This chain uses TRBV7-3 with TRBJ1-1, with D unresolved. In germline, CDR1 is SGHTA, CDR2 FQGTGA. Between the trimmed V and J ends, which lost 5 bases and 11 bases, there was a span of 18 bases. The CDR3 totals 13 residues. In DNA, the CDR3 is TGTGCCAGCAGCACCGACGAGGGAGGCCGTGCTTTCTTT. Its protein product is CASSTDEGGRAFF.